This T cell receptor beta chain was found in a study of CD8+ T cells in alopecia areata. Germline CDR1 reads SNHLY; CDR2 reads FYNNEI. Trimming removed 8 bases at V and 1 base at J, with 11 bases between. There are 13 residues in the CDR3. Reverse transcribed after extraction, RNA yielded cDNA as the sequencing template. Produced via immunoSEQ multiplex PCR; TCRdb's table is partial and in-frame only. There are around 190,000 clones in the sample; 64% occur only once, and about 4% lies in the top ten. The sample's treatment: oral pan-JAK inhibitor, 5-10 mg twice daily. Collected material from alopecia areata patients comprised lesional scalp punch biopsies and peripheral blood.

The chain uses TRBV2 and TRBJ1-1; D may be TRBD1 (5 bases). This TCR derives from a human donor with alopecia areata. The sequencing here drew on CD4+ T cells sorted from blood, taken at week 4, from a patient treated with tofacitinib. CDR3 sequence: CASFRETNTEAFF. CDR3 DNA sequence: TGTGCCAGCTTCAGGGAAACGAACACTGAAGCTTTCTTT.